This TCR beta chain appears in the sequencing data of a study of blood T cells in healthy people across ages. On this clonotype itself: Its antigen is not known.

With a J-beta primer mix and a sample-barcoded 5' primer, a second PCR ran about 7 to 12 cycles. TCRdb reprocessed the 5' RACE reads via MiXCR and lists one record per CDR3 protein. The profile shows roughly 500,000 distinct CDR3 sequences, about 25% of them singletons. Trimming shortened V by 4 bases and J by 2 bases, and 9 bases separated the two germline ends. Per germline, CDR1 DFQATT and CDR2 SNEGSKA (reference sequence). This CDR3 comprises 13 residues. Broader study findings: Naive T cell percentage by flow cytometry tracked strongly with beta diversity. Naive CD4+ cell counts and diversity both ran higher in long-lived than in aged donors.

The clonotype comes from a woman in her 70s in good health. The sequenced material came from blood. The rearrangement uses TRBV20-1 and TRBJ1-5; possible D gene TRBD1, 6 bases. The CDR3 sequence: CSATGDGNQPQHF. The DNA for the CDR3 is TGCAGTGCTACAGGGGATGGCAATCAGCCCCAGCATTTT.